The clone carrying this TCR beta chain has ten or more counts. Its target is unknown. This specimen belongs to a study of T cells after yellow fever vaccination. Study background: The fractions with low cell numbers were processed using SMART-Seq v4 Ultra Low Input. Regarding the study as a whole: A faster peak, day 5 versus 15, was reached by the weaker secondary response.

V lost 1 base and J 0 bases, leaving 12 bases between the germline ends. The germline V gene encodes CDR1 SGHVS and CDR2 FQNEAQ. The CDR3 loop spans 16 amino acids. UMIs were added to TCR cDNA along with a universal primer site when it was made by 5'RACE template switching. In TCRdb, the 5' RACE reads were re-called with MiXCR into one record per CDR3 protein. The data show 300,000 to 350,000 distinct CDR3 sequences, 8% to 9.5% seen once. This chain links TRBV7-8 with TRBJ1-1; no definite D call. This clonotype was obtained from a man younger than 35 who received the YFV17D yellow fever vaccine. This sample comprised PBMCs, obtained 45 days after the first yellow fever vaccination. The CDR3 sequence is CASSLGGEGMNTEAFF. CDR3 DNA: TGTGCCAGCAGCTTAGGGGGAGAAGGGATGAACACTGAAGCTTTCTTT.